The 24 T cell receptor beta chains reported below all come from one sample, sequenced in a study of blood T cell repertoires in COVID-19. Assay used: immunoSEQ multiplex PCR; TCRdb lists only in-frame clones, some missing. The profile shows about 79,000 clones, around 89% of them singletons. The sequenced sample was peripheral blood. All receptors come from a man aged 65 to 79 with active or convalescent COVID-19.

The rearrangement uses TRBV10-3 and TRBJ1-2; 8 nucleotides match TRBD1. This CDR3 has 16 amino acids. Germline CDR1 ENHRY, CDR2 SYGVKD. V was pared by 2 bases and J by 3 bases, with 8 bases of the junction left unmatched. The CDR3 region is CAISEGTGGQDYGYTF. The CDR3 region has the DNA TGTGCCATCAGTGAGGGAACAGGGGGTCAGGACTATGGCTACACCTTC.

The chain uses TRBV6-5 and TRBJ2-3; possibly TRBD2 for D (5 bases). CDR3 length: 12 residues. The germline V gene encodes CDR1 MNHEY and CDR2 SVGAGI. The germline V and J ends were trimmed by 3 bases and 9 bases, with 10 bases remaining between them. The CDR3 nucleotides read TGTGCCAGCAGTTATGAGGGAGACACGCAGTATTTT. As protein: CASSYEGDTQYF.

This clone was counted once. V and J are TRBV28 and TRBJ2-7; D gene unclear. CDR1 and CDR2 from the germline V gene are MDHEN and SYDVKM. The length of the CDR3 is 11 residues. V lost 1 base, J lost 5 bases, and 3 bases lay in between. The chain's CDR3 is CASSLSDEQYF. CDR3 nucleotides: TGTGCCAGCAGTTTATCCGACGAGCAGTACTTC.

The rearrangement joins TRBV6-6 to TRBJ2-7; tentatively, D is TRBD1 (6 bases). The germline V gene encodes CDR1 MNHNY and CDR2 SVGAGI (reference sequence). Trimming stripped 3 bases from V and 5 bases from J, with 14 bases between. This CDR3 comprises 14 residues. The CDR3 loop is CASSYIRGWDEQYF. CDR3 DNA: TGTGCCAGCAGTTATATCAGGGGATGGGACGAGCAGTACTTC.

V and J are TRBV6-2 or TRBV6-3 and TRBJ2-1; TRBD2 matches at 12 bases. From germline, CDR1 is MNHEY and CDR2 SVGEGT. CDR3 length equals 16 residues. J gave up 7 bases and V 3 bases, and 7 bases lay outside the gene matches. CDR3 sequence: CASSYGLAGGLNEQFF. In DNA, the CDR3 is TGTGCCAGCAGTTATGGTCTAGCGGGAGGGCTGAATGAGCAGTTCTTC.

This clone was counted a few times. The chain combines TRBV6-2 or TRBV6-3 with TRBJ2-7, with 10 positions matching TRBD2. J gave up 2 bases and V 4 bases, and 8 bases lay outside the gene matches. This CDR3 region has 16 residues. Germline V CDR1 and CDR2: MNHEY, SVGEGT. The CDR3 DNA is TGTGCCAGCAGTTCCCTGGGACTAGCGCCCACCTACGAGCAGTACTTC. It specifies CASSSLGLAPTYEQYF.

This chain uses TRBV5-4 with TRBJ2-5; TRBD2 aligns across 8 bases. The junction had 5 bases not matched to a gene; V was cut back by 3 bases and J by 4 bases. Germline values: CDR1 SGHNT, CDR2 YYREEE (reference sequence). The CDR3 totals 14 residues. CDR3 residues: CASSSGGPGETQYF. CDR3 coding DNA: TGTGCCAGCAGCTCGGGAGGGCCGGGAGAGACCCAGTACTTC.

J is TRBJ2-7 and V is TRBV7-2, with D maybe TRBD1 (5 bases). Trimming shortened V by 2 bases and J by 2 bases, and 10 bases separated the two germline ends. Germline CDR1 and CDR2: SGHTA and FQGNSA. The CDR3 contains 14 residues. The CDR3 reads CASSLTQGTYEQYF. CDR3 in DNA: TGTGCCAGCAGCTTAACCCAGGGTACCTACGAGCAGTACTTC.

This sequence joins TRBV7-3 and TRBJ2-2, with 14 bases fitting TRBD2. V lost 6 bases, J lost 6 bases, and 3 bases stayed unmatched. The germline V gene has CDR1 SGHTA and CDR2 FQGTGA. The CDR3 has 15 residues. The CDR3 here is CASSPTSGRAGELFF. The CDR3 DNA follows: TGTGCCAGCAGTCCGACTAGCGGGAGGGCCGGGGAGCTGTTTTTT. Drawing the rest from reference TRBV7-3 and TRBJ2-2, the complete variable domain is GAGVSQTPSNKVTEKGKYVELRCDPISGHTALYWYRQSLGQGPEFLIYFQGTGAADDSGLPNDRFFAVRPEGSVSTLKIQRTERGDSAVYLCASSPTSGRAGELFFGEGSRLTVL.

V and J are TRBV28 and TRBJ1-1; TRBD1 is a possible D gene (6 bases). The V gene lost 2 bases and the J gene lost 1 base, with 8 bases spanning the gap. Germline CDR1 and CDR2: MDHEN and SYDVKM. The CDR3 totals 14 residues. The DNA for the CDR3 is TGTGCCAGCAGTTTACAGGGGAGGAACACTGAAGCTTTCTTT. Amino acid sequence: CASSLQGRNTEAFF.

The rearrangement joins TRBV27 to TRBJ2-3, with D possibly being TRBD2 (6 bases). Germline lookup yields CDR1 MNHEY and CDR2 SMNVEV (reference sequence). The CDR3 is 15 residues long. Trimming removed 3 bases at V and 3 bases at J, with 13 bases between. The CDR3 coding sequence is TGTGCCAGCAGTTTGGGAACTAGCCATACAGATACGCAGTATTTT. This translates into CASSLGTSHTDTQYF.

V and J are TRBV6-1 and TRBJ1-6; no reliable D call. Germline CDR1 MNHNS, CDR2 SASEGT. With 0 bases removed from V and 9 bases from J, the gap between germline ends came to 6 bases. The CDR3 covers 13 residues. This CDR3 is CASSEARVSPLHF. The DNA for the CDR3 is TGTGCCAGCAGTGAAGCGAGGGTTTCACCCCTCCACTTT.

The rearrangement joins TRBV15 to TRBJ2-1; 9 bases are a match to TRBD2. J was trimmed by 10 bases and V by 1 base; bases with no gene match: 8. The CDR3 has 15 residues. CDR1 is LNHNV and CDR2 is YYDKDF in the germline V gene (reference sequence). The CDR3 DNA follows: TGTGCCACCAGCAGAGTTGGTAGCGGGAGTGTAGAGCAGTTCTTC. Encoded protein: CATSRVGSGSVEQFF.

V usage is TRBV19 and J usage is TRBJ2-7; a possible D gene is TRBD2 (7 bases). The V gene lost 3 bases and the J gene lost 3 bases, with 15 bases spanning the gap. CDR1 and CDR2 (germline): LNHDA, SQIVND (reference sequence). The CDR3 covers 15 residues. In DNA form, the CDR3 reads TGTGCCAGTAGTATCGCGGGGGCAGGGAGCTACGAGCAGTACTTC. It translates to CASSIAGAGSYEQYF.

The chain couples TRBV2 to TRBJ2-5; D possibly corresponds to TRBD1 (5 bases). Germline V gene lookup returns CDR1 SNHLY and CDR2 FYNNEI. This CDR3 has 13 amino acids. V lost 4 bases to trimming and J lost 7 bases, with 13 bases between them. The CDR3 loop is CASSATEETTQYF. The CDR3 coding sequence is TGTGCCAGCAGTGCGACAGAGGAGACGACCCAGTACTTC.

The chain employs TRBV3-1 (or the pseudogene TRBV3-2) and TRBJ2-1; D not certain. Between the trimmed V and J ends, which lost 0 bases and 4 bases, there was a span of 10 bases. This CDR3 spans 15 amino acids. Looked up from germline, CDR1 is LGHDT and CDR2 is YNNKEL (reference sequence). CDR3 DNA: TGTGCCAGCAGCCAAGATTTGGGCCGTTACAATGAGCAGTTCTTC. Its protein product is CASSQDLGRYNEQFF.

This clone was seen a single time. This chain connects TRBV27 to TRBJ2-3; 8 bases line up with TRBD1. The CDR3 is 13 amino acids. V lost 5 bases to trimming and J lost 5 bases; unmatched junction nucleotides: 3. The germline CDR1 and CDR2 sequences are MNHEY and SMNVEV (reference sequence). CDR3 sequence reads: CASSVTGGDTQYF. CDR3 nucleotide sequence: TGTGCCAGCAGTGTAACAGGGGGAGATACGCAGTATTTT.

The chain combines TRBV10-3 with TRBJ2-7, with 10 bases aligning to TRBD1. This CDR3 has 14 residues. Germline V lookup: CDR1 ENHRY, CDR2 SYGVKD. Unmatched junction bases numbered 4, after V lost 4 bases and J lost 4 bases. The CDR3 loop reads CAISVTDRGYEQYF. The CDR3 region has the DNA TGTGCCATCAGTGTCACGGACAGGGGGTACGAGCAGTACTTC.

The chain is built from TRBV6-1 and TRBJ1-3, with D possibly being TRBD1 (6 bases). The V gene's germline CDR1 is MNHNS and CDR2 SASEGT. This CDR3 is built from 15 residues. The V end was cut by 2 bases, the J end by 7 bases, with 15 bases between. The CDR3 sequence: CASSERTDHRNTIYF. The DNA for the CDR3 is TGTGCCAGCAGTGAACGGACAGATCACCGCAACACCATATATTTT.

The chain combines TRBV5-1 with TRBJ1-2, with 8 bases lining up with TRBD1. V lost 2 bases to trimming and J lost 6 bases; unmatched junction nucleotides: 12. This CDR3 has 16 residues. The V gene's germline CDR1 is SGHRS and CDR2 YFSETQ. The DNA for the CDR3 is TGCGCCAGCAGCTTAGGGACAGGCACATTTTCGGATGGCTACACCTTC. Amino acid sequence: CASSLGTGTFSDGYTF.

The gene calls are TRBV20-1 and TRBJ1-4; no clear D gene. The CDR3 contains 14 residues. Trimming stripped 3 bases from V and 7 bases from J, with 15 bases between. Germline V gene sequence: CDR1 DFQATT, CDR2 SNEGSKA (reference sequence). This CDR3 reads CSASSRQEVEKLFF. The CDR3, as DNA: TGCAGTGCTAGTTCCAGGCAGGAGGTTGAAAAACTGTTTTTT.

This chain uses TRBV12-3 or TRBV12-4 with TRBJ1-1, with no clear D. The V end was cut by 7 bases, the J end by 1 base, with 10 bases between. The CDR3 totals 13 residues. CDR3: CASTPTPNTEAFF. CDR3 nucleotides: TGTGCCAGCACCCCGACACCGAACACTGAAGCTTTCTTT.

This chain uses TRBV10-3 with TRBJ1-5; unclear D gene. Germline V gene sequence: CDR1 ENHRY, CDR2 SYGVKD. The CDR3 consists of 15 residues. Deletions cut 3 bases from V and 0 bases from J, with 9 bases between. The DNA for the CDR3 is TGTGCCATCAGTGACGGTGGTTATAGCAATCAGCCCCAGCATTTT. Translating it yields CAISDGGYSNQPQHF.

The V gene is TRBV5-6, the J gene TRBJ1-6; D is unclear. The CDR3 extends over 14 amino acids. Germline V CDR1 and CDR2: SGHDT, YYEEEE. The V end lost 1 base, the J end lost 4 bases, and 6 bases lay between the germline ends. In DNA, the CDR3 is TGTGCCAGCAGCTTGTACACATATAATTCACCCCTCCACTTT. Protein sequence: CASSLYTYNSPLHF.